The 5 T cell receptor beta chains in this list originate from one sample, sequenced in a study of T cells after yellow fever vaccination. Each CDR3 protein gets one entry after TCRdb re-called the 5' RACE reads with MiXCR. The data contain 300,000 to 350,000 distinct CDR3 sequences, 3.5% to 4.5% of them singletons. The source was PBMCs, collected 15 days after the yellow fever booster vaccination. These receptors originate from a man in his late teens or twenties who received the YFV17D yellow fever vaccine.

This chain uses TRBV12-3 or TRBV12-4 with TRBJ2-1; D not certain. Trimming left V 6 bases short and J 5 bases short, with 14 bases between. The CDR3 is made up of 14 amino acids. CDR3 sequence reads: CASSPLRAHNEQFF. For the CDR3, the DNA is TGTGCCAGCAGCCCTCTGAGAGCGCACAATGAGCAGTTCTTC.

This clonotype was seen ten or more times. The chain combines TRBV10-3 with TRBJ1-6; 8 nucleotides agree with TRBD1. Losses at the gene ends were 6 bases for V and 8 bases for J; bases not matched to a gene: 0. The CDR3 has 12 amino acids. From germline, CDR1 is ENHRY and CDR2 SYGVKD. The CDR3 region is CAIRGQDSPLHF. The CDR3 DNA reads TGTGCCATCAGGGGACAGGATTCACCCCTCCACTTT.

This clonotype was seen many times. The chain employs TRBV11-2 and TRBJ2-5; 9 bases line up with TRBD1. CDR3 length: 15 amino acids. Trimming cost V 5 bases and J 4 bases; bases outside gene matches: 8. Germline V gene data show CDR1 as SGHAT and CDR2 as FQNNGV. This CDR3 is CASSRPHRGLETQYF. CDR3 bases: TGTGCCAGCAGCCGGCCCCACAGGGGGCTAGAGACCCAGTACTTC.

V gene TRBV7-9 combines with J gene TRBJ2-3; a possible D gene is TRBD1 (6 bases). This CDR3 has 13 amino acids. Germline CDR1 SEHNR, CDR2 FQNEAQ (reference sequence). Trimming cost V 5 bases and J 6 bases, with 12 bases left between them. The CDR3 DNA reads TGTGCCAGCAGCGTAAACAGGGAGGATACGCAGTATTTT. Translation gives CASSVNREDTQYF.

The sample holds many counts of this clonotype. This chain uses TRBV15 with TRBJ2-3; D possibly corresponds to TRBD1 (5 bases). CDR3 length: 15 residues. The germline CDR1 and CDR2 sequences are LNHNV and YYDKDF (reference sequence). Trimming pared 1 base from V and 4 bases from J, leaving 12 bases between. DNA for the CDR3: TGTGCCACCAGCAGAGTTGCAGGGAAGGCAGATACGCAGTATTTT. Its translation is CATSRVAGKADTQYF.